These T cell receptor beta chains were read from a single sample in a study of spatial heterogeneity in lung cancer. MiXCR, applied by TCRdb to the 5' RACE reads, yields one record per CDR3 protein. The sample has about 27,000 distinct CDR3 sequences; over 6% are singletons. The input for sequencing was PBMCs, taken at surgery. The receptors were gathered from a male donor with early-stage non-small cell lung cancer. CDR3s include the opening cysteine and the closing phenylalanine or tryptophan. Each record gives: J gene, CDR3 length, V gene, clone size, D gene, CDR3 protein, CDR3 DNA. The D gene is left open where the match is weak. Some rows mark clone size as missing; the rest say once, few, many or name a class of expanded clone.

TRBJ1-3 | 13 | TRBV7-7 | many | - | CASSLEAGNTIYF | TGTGCTAGCAGCTTAGAAGCTGGAAACACCATATATTTT
TRBJ2-3 | 13 | TRBV7-2 | many | - | CASSLAGKDTQYF | TGTGCCAGCAGCTTAGCCGGGAAAGATACGCAGTATTTT
TRBJ1-1 | 13 | TRBV6-2/TRBV6-3 | many | - | CASSYSMNTEAFF | TGTGCCAGCAGTTACAGTATGAACACTGAAGCTTTCTTT
TRBJ2-1 | 17 | TRBV5-1 | few | TRBD2 | CASSLLSLAGARNEQFF | TGCGCCAGCAGCTTACTTTCCCTAGCGGGGGCTAGGAATGAGCAGTTCTTC
TRBJ1-1 | 16 | TRBV29-1 | medium-sized | TRBD1 | CSVTGAGGSSNTEAFF | TGCAGCGTTACGGGGGCAGGGGGCTCTTCTAACACTGAAGCTTTCTTT
TRBJ1-5 | 15 | TRBV9 | many | - | CASSVSAGSNQPQHF | TGTGCCAGCAGCGTATCGGCGGGTAGCAATCAGCCCCAGCATTTT
TRBJ1-2 | 17 | TRBV9 | many | - | CASSVDPTLGAGYGYTF | TGTGCCAGCAGCGTAGACCCGACATTGGGGGCAGGTTATGGCTACACCTTC
TRBJ1-4 | 14 | TRBV20-1 | many | - | CSARPRGRNEKLFF | TGCAGTGCTAGGCCCCGGGGCCGTAATGAAAAACTGTTTTTT
TRBJ2-1 | 17 | TRBV29-1 | many | TRBD2 | CSVALRSGGDGGNEQFF | TGCAGCGTTGCGCTTCGTAGCGGGGGGGATGGAGGTAATGAGCAGTTCTTC
TRBJ2-4 | 12 | TRBV20-1 | - | - | CSATRDGRGQYF | TGCAGTGCCACGAGGGACGGCCGAGGACAGTACTTC
TRBJ1-5 | 15 | TRBV6-1 | many | TRBD1 | CASSAPGQGYQPQHF | TGTGCCAGCAGCGCCCCGGGACAGGGCTATCAGCCCCAGCATTTT
TRBJ2-3 | 15 | TRBV20-1 | many | TRBD2 | CSGDAGAGSTDTQYF | TGCAGTGGGGACGCGGGAGCGGGCTCCACAGATACGCAGTATTTT
TRBJ2-7 | 18 | TRBV7-8 | many | - | CASSYLSPGVSGRSEQYF | TGTGCCAGCAGCTACCTCTCTCCGGGGGTTTCGGGCCGGAGCGAGCAGTACTTC
TRBJ1-1 | 11 | TRBV5-1 | many | TRBD1 | CASSAGGDSFF | TGCGCCAGCAGCGCAGGGGGCGATTCTTTCTTT
TRBJ1-6 | 14 | TRBV3-1 | - | - | CASSQEVYNSPLHF | TGTGCCAGCAGCCAAGAAGTCTATAATTCACCCCTCCACTTT
TRBJ1-5 | 15 | TRBV4-1 | many | - | CASSLSGTVNQPQHF | TGCGCCAGCAGCCTTTCCGGGACCGTCAATCAGCCCCAGCATTTT
TRBJ1-6 | 15 | TRBV5-1 | many | TRBD1 | CASSYGQGNNSPLHF | TGCGCCAGCAGCTACGGACAGGGGAATAATTCACCCCTCCACTTT
TRBJ2-1 | 13 | TRBV9 | many | - | CASSIRQDNEQFF | TGTGCCAGCAGCATACGACAGGACAATGAGCAGTTCTTC
TRBJ1-5 | 12 | TRBV12-3/TRBV12-4 | - | - | CASGHGLQPQHF | TGTGCCAGCGGTCACGGCCTTCAGCCCCAGCATTTT
TRBJ1-2 | 12 | TRBV7-2 | - | TRBD1 | CASSPQGVGYTF | TGTGCCAGCAGCCCACAGGGGGTTGGCTACACCTTC
TRBJ2-6 | 16 | TRBV10-3 | many | - | CAIREQGISGANVLTF | TGTGCCATCAGGGAACAGGGCATCTCTGGGGCCAACGTCCTGACTTTC
TRBJ1-4 | 13 | TRBV5-5 | many | - | CASSLVADEKLFF | TGTGCCAGCAGCTTGGTGGCAGATGAAAAACTGTTTTTT
TRBJ1-1 | 12 | TRBV28 | - | - | CASSPRTGKASF | TGTGCCAGCAGTCCACGGACGGGAAAAGCTTCCTTT
TRBJ1-2 | 16 | TRBV10-3 | many | TRBD1 | CAISEGQGLMSFGYTF | TGTGCCATCAGTGAGGGACAGGGTCTTATGAGTTTTGGCTACACCTTC
TRBJ2-7 | 15 | TRBV3-1 | - | TRBD2 | CASRHSGTSHYEQYF | TGTGCCAGCAGGCATTCCGGGACTAGTCACTACGAGCAGTACTTC
TRBJ2-7 | 14 | TRBV7-3 | many | - | CASSLGRGSYEQYF | TGTGCCAGCAGCTTAGGCAGGGGCTCCTACGAGCAGTACTTC
TRBJ2-5 | 15 | TRBV10-1 | many | - | CASSDGAAAQETQYF | TGCGCCAGCAGTGACGGGGCGGCAGCTCAAGAGACCCAGTACTTC
TRBJ2-5 | 14 | TRBV3-1 | medium-sized | - | CASSLTTAQETQYF | TGTGCCAGCAGCCTAACGACAGCCCAAGAGACCCAGTACTTC
TRBJ2-1 | 13 | TRBV11-2 | few | - | CASSLLFDHEQFF | TGTGCCAGCAGCTTACTATTCGACCATGAGCAGTTCTTC
TRBJ1-5 | 15 | TRBV19 | few | - | CASRQQGSYYQPQHF | TGTGCCAGTAGACAACAGGGATCGTATTATCAGCCCCAGCATTTT
TRBJ2-7 | 14 | TRBV25-1 | - | TRBD1 | CASSATGGRVEQYF | TGTGCCAGCAGTGCGACAGGGGGCAGGGTCGAGCAGTACTTC
TRBJ2-2 | 13 | TRBV19 | medium-sized | - | CASIGRATGELFF | TGTGCCAGTATAGGCAGGGCAACCGGGGAGCTGTTTTTT
TRBJ2-3 | 13 | TRBV24-1 | - | - | CATSEDRSNTQYF | TGTGCCACCAGTGAAGACAGGTCCAATACGCAGTATTTT
TRBJ1-1 | 14 | TRBV2 | many | TRBD1 | CASSNRGGNTEAFF | TGTGCCAGCAGTAACAGGGGAGGAAACACTGAAGCTTTCTTT
TRBJ2-1 | 13 | TRBV7-8 | many | - | CASSLASRGEQFF | TGTGCCAGCAGCTTAGCGTCAAGGGGTGAGCAGTTCTTC
TRBJ1-1 | 11 | TRBV20-1 | - | - | CSARWNTEAFF | TGCAGTGCTAGGTGGAACACTGAAGCTTTCTTT
TRBJ2-5 | 13 | TRBV19 | - | - | CATSDYFRGTQYF | TGTGCCACCTCCGACTATTTTCGAGGGACCCAGTACTTC
TRBJ1-2 | 16 | TRBV27 | few | - | CASSLLSSNTEYGYTF | TGTGCCAGCAGTTTGCTATCCTCCAACACCGAGTATGGCTACACCTTC
TRBJ1-5 | 15 | TRBV6-1 | many | TRBD1 | CASRFTGTGLQPQHF | TGTGCCAGCAGATTTACCGGGACAGGGCTTCAGCCCCAGCATTTT
TRBJ1-5 | 15 | TRBV30 | - | - | CAWSVTGIGNQPQHF | TGTGCCTGGAGTGTAACCGGGATCGGGAATCAGCCCCAGCATTTT
TRBJ2-1 | 16 | TRBV3-1 | few | - | CASSQDRTISYNEQFF | TGTGCCAGCAGCCAAGACCGGACTATTTCCTACAATGAGCAGTTCTTC
TRBJ2-6 | 15 | TRBV5-1 | many | TRBD1 | CASSRGQTGANVLTF | TGCGCCAGCTCAAGGGGGCAGACTGGGGCCAACGTCCTGACTTTC
TRBJ2-7 | 16 | TRBV7-8 | - | TRBD2 | CASSSRMGLAGDEQYF | TGTGCCAGCAGCTCACGCATGGGACTAGCGGGAGACGAGCAGTACTTC
TRBJ1-1 | 15 | TRBV3-1 | - | - | CASSQPAEWGVEAFF | TGTGCCAGCAGCCAGCCCGCCGAGTGGGGGGTTGAAGCTTTCTTT
TRBJ2-7 | 15 | TRBV20-1 | few | - | CSAPQSPRSSYEQYF | TGCAGTGCCCCACAGTCCCCCAGGAGCTCCTACGAGCAGTACTTC
TRBJ1-2 | 14 | TRBV6-5 | - | - | CASSTGGGVYGYTF | TGTGCCAGCAGTACCGGTGGGGGAGTCTATGGCTACACCTTC
TRBJ2-3 | 16 | TRBV4-1 | many | TRBD1 | CASSPEPDRATDTQYF | TGCGCCAGCAGCCCCGAACCGGACAGGGCAACAGATACGCAGTATTTT
TRBJ2-7 | 14 | TRBV6-6 | many | - | CASSYVGTGYEQYF | TGTGCCAGCAGTTACGTAGGGACGGGCTACGAGCAGTACTTC
TRBJ1-2 | 16 | TRBV4-1 | medium-sized | - | CASSQEYGAANYGYTF | TGCGCCAGCAGCCAAGAATACGGAGCAGCTAACTATGGCTACACCTTC
TRBJ2-5 | 15 | TRBV27 | many | TRBD2 | CASSSYGLGSETQYF | TGTGCCAGCAGTTCCTACGGACTAGGATCAGAGACCCAGTACTTC
TRBJ2-6 | 16 | TRBV7-7 | few | - | CASSLDGGSGANVLTF | TGTGCCAGCAGCTTAGACGGGGGTTCTGGGGCCAACGTCCTGACTTTC
TRBJ2-3 | 15 | TRBV7-2 | many | TRBD2 | CASSEASGAKDTQYF | TGTGCCAGCAGCGAAGCTAGCGGGGCGAAAGATACGCAGTATTTT
TRBJ2-5 | 13 | TRBV28 | few | TRBD2 | CASNDGGMETQYF | TGTGCCAGCAATGACGGGGGGATGGAGACCCAGTACTTC
TRBJ2-7 | 16 | TRBV10-3 | many | TRBD2 | CAIRGTSGTNSYEQYF | TGTGCCATCAGGGGGACTAGCGGGACCAACTCCTACGAGCAGTACTTC
TRBJ2-7 | 12 | TRBV29-1 | many | - | CSVEDRDDEQYF | TGCAGCGTTGAAGACAGGGACGACGAGCAGTACTTC
TRBJ1-4 | 15 | TRBV20-1 | few | - | CSARGPQVFNEKLFF | TGCAGTGCTAGAGGCCCACAGGTCTTTAATGAAAAACTGTTTTTT
TRBJ2-4 | 15 | TRBV2 | few | - | CASRTNSLGVGIQYF | TGTGCCAGCAGGACAAACTCGTTGGGAGTGGGCATTCAGTACTTC
TRBJ1-4 | 14 | TRBV5-1 | many | TRBD1 | CASSQGQANEKLFF | TGCGCCAGCAGCCAGGGACAGGCTAATGAAAAACTGTTTTTT
TRBJ2-1 | 13 | TRBV20-1 | - | TRBD2 | CHAQEREYNEQFF | TGCCACGCCCAGGAGCGGGAGTACAATGAGCAGTTCTTC